Sequencing of this T cell receptor (beta chain) was carried out in a study of blood T cell repertoires in COVID-19. Study-level information: From the United States, Italy and Spain came samples of acute and convalescent COVID-19.

V shed 3 bases, J shed 4 bases, and the junction held 4 bases outside the gene matches. The CDR3 covers 16 residues. Germline V gene sequence: CDR1 LNHNV, CDR2 YYDKDF (reference sequence). Repertoires were generated with immunoSEQ multiplex PCR, while TCRdb's copy carries only in-frame clones and drops some. The sample contains approximately 280,000 clones, approximately 85% of which appear only once. The origin of this receptor is a man between 18 and 29 years old with active or convalescent COVID-19. The gene calls are TRBV15 and TRBJ2-2, with 11 bases aligning to TRBD2. The sample comprised peripheral blood. The CDR3 region has the DNA TGTGCCACCAGCAGGGCCGGACTAGCGGGCACCGGGGAGCTGTTTTTT. The encoded protein is CATSRAGLAGTGELFF.